This T cell receptor (beta chain) emerged from a study of OX40 agonist ivuxolimab in advanced cancers. Across the whole study: Cohort: approximately 83% men, mean age about 62, aged about 20 to 90.

The germline V gene encodes CDR1 MNHNY and CDR2 SVGAGI (reference sequence). This CDR3 comprises 14 residues. The germline V and J ends were trimmed by 5 bases and 3 bases, with 13 bases remaining between them. Generated by immunoSEQ multiplex PCR, the TCRdb table keeps only in-frame clones and is missing some. Of some 70,000 clones detected, about 85% appear once; the ten largest clones hold 0.6% to 0.85%. Systemic immunosuppression or autoimmune disease history was grounds to exclude patients. The material was CD4+ or CD8+ T cells sorted from blood, obtained in a trial of the OX40 agonist ivuxolimab. The clonotype originates from an adult with an advanced solid tumor such as melanoma, head and neck, liver or kidney cancer. V is TRBV6-6 and J is TRBJ2-5; TRBD1 might be the D (5 bases). The CDR3 DNA reads as TGTGCCAGCAGTCCCAAAACAGGAGAAGAGACCCAGTACTTC. It specifies CASSPKTGEETQYF.